The clone carrying this T cell receptor (beta chain) appeared many times. The antigen remains unidentified. The germline gives CDR1 MDHEN, CDR2 SYDVKM. CDR3 length: 16 residues. J was trimmed by 4 bases and V by 6 bases; bases with no gene match: 12. The data originate from a study of metastatic and nonmetastatic thyroid tumors. Whole-study context: Malignant and benign thyroid patients had repertoires compared in peripheral blood and tumor or nodule tissue. Study observations and caveats: Significantly greater TCR beta diversity was reportedly found in malignant thyroid tumors than in benign nodules (in blood and tumor).

No patient had received any treatment before thyroid surgery. Under the authors' procedure: Researchers built a distant-metastasis classifier for papillary thyroid cancer that drew on CDR3 differences across clinicopathological groups. TCRdb re-clonotyped the PCR reads through MiXCR. The V and J calls here are based on TCRdb, not the publication. Here the sample spans under 45,000 clones, about a sixth being singletons. This rearrangement joins TRBV28 to TRBJ2-1, with 7 bases identical to TRBD2. The receptor comes from a female donor with papillary thyroid cancer or a benign thyroid nodule (not recorded which). Some clones in this sample may be carry-over from other donors' samples. The sequencing sample was made of tumor tissue. CDR3 in amino acids: CASRQPGLPIYNEQFF. In nucleotides, the CDR3 is TGTGCCAGCAGACAACCGGGACTACCAATTTACAATGAGCAGTTCTTC.